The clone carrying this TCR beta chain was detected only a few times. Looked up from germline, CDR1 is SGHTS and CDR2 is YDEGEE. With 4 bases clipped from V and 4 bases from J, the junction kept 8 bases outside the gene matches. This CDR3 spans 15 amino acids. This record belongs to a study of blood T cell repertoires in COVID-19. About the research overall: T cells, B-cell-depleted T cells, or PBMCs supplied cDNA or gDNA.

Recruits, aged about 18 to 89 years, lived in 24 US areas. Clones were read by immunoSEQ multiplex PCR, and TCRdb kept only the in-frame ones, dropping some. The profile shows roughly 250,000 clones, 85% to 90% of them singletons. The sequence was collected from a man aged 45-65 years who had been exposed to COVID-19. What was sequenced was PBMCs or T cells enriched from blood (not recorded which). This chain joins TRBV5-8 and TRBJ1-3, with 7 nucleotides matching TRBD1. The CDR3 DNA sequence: TGTGCCAGCAGCCCGACAGGGTACTACGGAAACACCATATATTTT. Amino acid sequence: CASSPTGYYGNTIYF.